This T cell receptor beta chain is drawn from a study of T cells in Graves' hyperthyroidism and ophthalmopathy. Study-level findings and limits: Blood shared most expanded thyroid clonotypes above 0.001.

The investigators amplified TCR beta CDR3 regions from RNA transcripts. TCR CDR3 regions were first amplified by RT-PCR with HTBI primers. In TCRdb, the multiplex PCR reads were re-called with MiXCR into one record per CDR3 protein. Of hundreds of thousands of distinct CDR3 sequences listed, less than 25% are singletons. V lost 4 bases and J 4 bases, leaving 17 bases between the germline ends. The CDR3 is 16 residues long. Germline lookup yields CDR1 LGHNA and CDR2 YNFKEQ. Fresh peripheral blood, about 10 ml of it, supplied the PBMCs. There are a few counts of this clonotype. The antigen remains undetermined.

Sequencing used blood. This TCR was sampled from a man in his thirties or forties with Graves' ophthalmopathy. This chain links TRBV4-2 with TRBJ1-5; tentatively, D is TRBD1 (5 bases). The CDR3 protein is CASSPFQRGRNQPQHF. In DNA form, the CDR3 reads TGTGCCAGCAGCCCGTTTCAGAGGGGACGGAATCAGCCCCAGCATTTT.